The TCR beta chain under discussion was sequenced for a study of breast tumors, draining lymph nodes, adjacent tissues. The study, taken as a whole, reports: Tumor repertoires ranked between lymph nodes and nontumor tissue in diversity, with V and J gene preferences. Data only fit, rather than demonstrated, lymph node origin of most tumor T cells. Luminal-like breast cancer showed significantly greater tumor-nontumor repertoire similarity than basal-like breast cancer did.

The CDR3 spans 16 residues. Germline V lookup: CDR1 MNHEY, CDR2 SMNVEV (reference sequence). V lost 7 bases, J lost 0 bases, and 15 bases lay in between. In the case of this clonotype: Its specificity is unknown.

Via MiXCR, TCRdb re-called the multiplex PCR reads, giving one row per CDR3 protein. The profile covers nearly 110,000 distinct CDR3 sequences, with more than 25% appearing a single time and approximately 5.4% taken by the ten largest. The lymph nodes were axillary draining lymph nodes from breast cancer patients. This sequence was found in a female donor with breast cancer. Some clones in this sample may be carry-over from other donors' samples. Input material: axillary lymph node tissue. The chain combines TRBV27 with TRBJ1-4, with D possibly matching TRBD1 (5 bases). The CDR3 here is CASNHSGTATNEKLFF. CDR3 sequence (DNA): TGTGCCAGCAACCATTCCGGGACCGCAACTAATGAAAAACTGTTTTTT.